These T cell receptor beta chains were read from a single sample in a study of blood T cell repertoires in COVID-19. The table came from immunoSEQ multiplex PCR; TCRdb's copy has only in-frame clones and leaves some out. The sample gives around 310,000 clones, around nine tenths of which show up once; roughly a tenth is in the top ten. The material sequenced was PBMCs or T cells enriched from blood (not recorded which). The source of these receptors is a woman aged 25 to 39 who had recovered from COVID-19. The CDR3 runs from the conserved cysteine through the conserved F or W. The D gene is left open where the match is weak. Clone size, where shown, is once, few, many, or a class for clones that have expanded.

j_call | v_call | d_call | clone_size | cdr3_aa | cdr3_nt
TRBJ1-1 | TRBV28 | . | . | CASSFKLNTEAFF | TGTGCCAGCAGTTTCAAGCTGAACACTGAAGCTTTCTTT
TRBJ1-5 | TRBV6-5 | TRBD1 | . | CASSYSTGDQPQHF | TGTGCCAGCAGTTACTCGACAGGGGATCAGCCCCAGCATTTT
TRBJ1-2 | TRBV4-3 | . | . | CASSQLGEAAEDYGYTF | TGCGCCAGCAGCCAGCTCGGGGAGGCCGCCGAGGACTATGGCTACACCTTC
TRBJ2-1 | TRBV5-8 | TRBD2 | . | CASSLRLAGGSDEQFF | TGTGCCAGCAGCTTGAGACTAGCGGGAGGATCCGATGAGCAGTTCTTC
TRBJ1-6 | TRBV18 | . | . | CASSPGRDDYSPLHF | TGTGCCAGCTCACCCGGGCGGGATGACTATTCACCCCTCCACTTT
TRBJ1-1 | TRBV28 | . | . | CASTTIRDWYTEAFF | TGTGCCAGCACCACGATCCGGGATTGGTACACTGAAGCTTTCTTT
TRBJ1-4 | TRBV4-1 | . | once | CASSQDGRVRTNEKLFF | TGCGCCAGCAGCCAAGATGGCAGGGTTCGCACTAATGAAAAACTGTTTTTT
TRBJ2-2 | TRBV5-1 | TRBD2 | . | CASSFRGTSGDPNTGELFF | TGCGCCAGCAGCTTTAGGGGGACTAGCGGAGATCCGAACACCGGGGAGCTGTTTTTT
TRBJ2-6 | TRBV24-1 | . | . | CATSQGGLANVLTF | TGTGCCACCTCCCAGGGGGGATTGGCCAACGTCCTGACTTTC
TRBJ2-3 | TRBV4-3 | TRBD1 | . | CASSQGDRESTDTQYF | TGCGCCAGCAGCCAGGGGGACAGAGAAAGCACAGATACGCAGTATTTT
TRBJ2-2 | TRBV6-2/TRBV6-3 | . | . | CASSTARRAPAGELFF | TGTGCCAGCAGTACCGCTAGGAGGGCCCCAGCCGGGGAGCTGTTTTTT
TRBJ2-7 | TRBV28 | TRBD2 | . | CASKGQGVGLRGLAGAGSYEQYF | TGTGCCAGCAAAGGACAGGGTGTGGGTCTCCGTGGGCTAGCGGGAGCGGGCTCCTACGAGCAGTACTTC
TRBJ1-1 | TRBV6-5 | TRBD1 | . | CASSLDRGYEAFF | TGTGCCAGCAGCCTAGACAGGGGCTACGAAGCTTTCTTT